This TCR beta chain was captured by sequencing in a study of vaccination and CD4 T cells after COVID-19. About the research overall: Six males and four females constituted the convalescent cohort, two of whom were Hispanic. Overlapping spike peptides of SARS-CoV-2, HCoV-NL63, HCoV-OC43 and HCoV-229E stimulated the cells.

In the case of this clonotype: Its antigen is unknown.

The CDR3 loop spans 15 amino acids. Trimming stripped 5 bases from V and 6 bases from J, with 19 bases between. Germline V gene data show CDR1 as MDHEN and CDR2 as SYDVKM. Once obtained from cultured CD4+ T cells, the DNA was sequenced using the Oncomine TCR Beta short-read assay. TCRdb re-called the PCR reads with MiXCR, one entry per CDR3 protein. Counted here are over 20,000 distinct CDR3 sequences, about 45% occurring once; the ten biggest clones make up roughly 4.5%. Treatment in this sample: approximately nine-day PBMC culture with coronavirus spike peptide pools or control peptides (ViraFEST assay).

This sequence originates from a human donor who had recovered from COVID-19. Input material: CD4+ T cells from blood, cultured in vitro. The chain uses TRBV28 and TRBJ1-1, with D maybe TRBD1 (5 bases). CDR3 sequence reads: CASSGLGDRGAEAFF. CDR3 DNA: TGTGCCAGCAGTGGATTGGGCGACAGAGGGGCTGAAGCTTTCTTT.